This TCR beta chain was identified during a study of T cell repertoires in cytomegalovirus infection. TCRdb passed the reads through MiXCR, listing each CDR3 protein once. Among tens of thousands of distinct CDR3 sequences, 20% to 25% were seen once, and the ten largest hold less than 70%. Note on this clonotype: Its antigen is currently unknown.

CDR1 is SGHAT, CDR2 FQNNGV, per germline. Trimming cost V 1 base and J 3 bases, with 10 bases left between them. The CDR3 contains 15 residues. This chain uses TRBV11-2 with TRBJ2-1, with a weak D call TRBD2 (6 bases). The TCR sequence derives from a human donor in good health (CMV status not recorded). Some clones in this sample may be carry-over from other donors' samples. The sample consisted of CD8+ T cells from cultured PBMCs, taken from culture after CMV antigen stimulation. The CDR3 coding sequence is TGTGCCAGCAGCTTAGGAGGGACTCTCTACAATGAGCAGTTCTTC. Its protein is CASSLGGTLYNEQFF.